This TCR beta chain was sequenced for a study of prognosis after radiotherapy for stage I lung cancer. Study-level information: Some 14 of the patients were found to have newly diagnosed primary stage I lung tumors, and five were living with oligometastatic NSCLC after surgical resection of the primary tumor. In roughly twelve patients the tumors were adenocarcinoma, and in several they were squamous cell carcinoma. All of the patients with non-small cell lung cancer, including over 5 who had refused surgery, were considered to be medically inoperable. SBRT radiotherapy comprised 3 to 5 fractions at a biologically effective dose of at least 100 Gy.

This clonotype was detected many times. Template was genomic DNA; TCR beta CDR3 amplified in two multiplex PCR rounds. The use of primers specific to each TRBV and TRBJ gene characterized first-round PCR. TCRdb reprocessed the multiplex PCR reads via MiXCR and lists one record per CDR3 protein. This repertoire shows 10,000 to 15,000 distinct CDR3 sequences, 43% found once; its top ten account for around 40%. Sequenced material: PBMCs, taken before or after stereotactic body radiation therapy (not recorded which). This TCR came from a donor aged 50 or older with non-small cell lung cancer.

In nucleotides, the CDR3 is TGTGCCAGCAGCTTAGTACCAGGTGTGACCCAGTACTTC. Translated, it gives CASSLVPGVTQYF. The V call is TRBV7-2, the J call TRBJ2-5; no reliable D call. CDR1 is SGHTA and CDR2 is FQGNSA in the germline V gene. The CDR3 extends over 13 amino acids. The V end was cut by 1 base, the J end by 7 bases, with 10 bases between. The full variable domain, with the rest looked up from reference TRBV7-2 and TRBJ2-5, is GAGVSQSPSNKVTEKGKDVELRCDPISGHTALYWYRQSLGQGLEFLIYFQGNSAPDKSGLPSDRFSAERTGGSVSTLTIQRTQQEDSAVYLCASSLVPGVTQYFGPGTRLLVL.